These 20 T cell receptor beta chains share one sample of origin, sequenced in a study of T cell changes during pregnancy in multiple sclerosis. Profiling relied on immunoSEQ multiplex PCR, and the TCRdb table lists in-frame clones only, not all of them. In the table there are tens of thousands of clones, less than 95% of which are singletons. The source was peripheral blood, collected before pregnancy. The receptors stem from a female donor with multiple sclerosis, enrolled in a pregnancy study.

CDR3 sequence reads: CASSVEESYGYTF. The CDR3 DNA reads as TGTGCCAGCAGCGTAGAAGAGAGCTATGGCTACACCTTC. The chain has TRBV9 and TRBJ1-2; D gene uncertain. V was shortened by 0 bases and J by 4 bases, with 7 bases between the two germline ends. The germline V gene has CDR1 SGDLS and CDR2 YYNGEE. The CDR3 runs 13 residues.

This clone is a singleton in its sample. The chain is built from TRBV5-5 and TRBJ1-1; 8 bases match TRBD1. V lost 3 bases to trimming and J lost 10 bases; unmatched junction nucleotides: 2. Germline CDR1 is SGHKS and CDR2 is YYEKEE (reference sequence). This CDR3 has 11 amino acids. CDR3 sequence reads: CASSSDRGAFF. CDR3 sequence (DNA): TGTGCCAGCAGCTCAGACAGGGGAGCTTTCTTT.

The sample holds one count of this clone. The rearrangement joins TRBV5-1 to TRBJ1-5, with a tentative D call TRBD1 (5 bases). The V gene's germline CDR1 is SGHRS and CDR2 YFSETQ. The CDR3 is 14 amino acids. Trimming removed 2 bases from V and 3 bases from J, with 9 bases in between. The CDR3 spells CASSFGGVNQPQHF. CDR3 in DNA: TGCGCCAGCAGCTTCGGGGGGGTCAATCAGCCCCAGCATTTT. Full variable domain (outside the CDR3, taken from reference TRBV5-1 and TRBJ1-5): KAGVTQTPRYLIKTRGQQVTLSCSPISGHRSVSWYQQTPGQGLQFLFEYFSETQRNKGNFPGRFSGRQFSNSRSEMNVSTLELGDSALYLCASSFGGVNQPQHFGDGTRLSIL.

This chain connects TRBV7-6 to TRBJ2-1; 10 nucleotides line up with TRBD2. The CDR3 is 16 amino acids. Germline V gene data show CDR1 as SGHVS and CDR2 as FNYEAQ. V trimming: 3 bases; J trimming: 3 bases; junction bases outside the gene matches: 5. The CDR3 DNA sequence: TGTGCCAGCAGCTTTAGTGCTAGCGGGAGCTACAATGAGCAGTTCTTC. This codes for CASSFSASGSYNEQFF.

The chain combines TRBV7-2 with TRBJ2-5; 8 nucleotides line up with TRBD2. The CDR3 is 17 residues long. Trimming at V came to 4 bases and at J to 1 base, leaving 11 bases not matched to a gene. Germline-derived CDR1 and CDR2 are SGHTA and FQGNSA. CDR3 loop: CASSSPSGSGVQETQYF. The CDR3 DNA is TGTGCCAGCAGCTCCCCCTCGGGTAGCGGGGTCCAAGAGACCCAGTACTTC.

This rearrangement joins TRBV19 to TRBJ1-5; possible D gene TRBD1, 5 bases. With 3 bases removed from V and 4 bases from J, the gap between germline ends came to 10 bases. CDR3 length: 14 residues. Per germline, CDR1 LNHDA and CDR2 SQIVND (reference sequence). CDR3 residues: CASSIGGANQPQHF. The CDR3, as DNA: TGTGCCAGTAGTATCGGCGGGGCGAATCAGCCCCAGCATTTT.

This sequence joins TRBV9 and TRBJ1-4, with 8 bases fitting TRBD1. Germline CDR1 reads SGDLS; CDR2 reads YYNGEE. After removal of 3 bases from V and 7 bases from J, the junction contained 8 bases not matched to a gene. The CDR3 runs to 15 residues. CDR3 in DNA: TGTGCCAGCAGCGCGAGTACCGGGACAGGTGAAAAACTGTTTTTT. Its translation: CASSASTGTGEKLFF.

The chain has TRBV18 and TRBJ2-1, with a possible D match to TRBD1 (5 bases). This CDR3 has 12 residues. The V end lost 3 bases, the J end lost 9 bases, and 9 bases lay between the germline ends. Per germline, CDR1 KGHSH and CDR2 LQKENI. The CDR3 DNA reads as TGTGCCAGCTCACCTGTTAGGGGTGAGCAGTTCTTC. The encoded protein is CASSPVRGEQFF.

The chain is built from TRBV7-6 and TRBJ2-7, with a weak D call TRBD1 (6 bases). This CDR3 has 14 amino acids. V was shortened by 5 bases and J by 1 base, with 12 bases between the two germline ends. The germline V gene encodes CDR1 SGHVS and CDR2 FNYEAQ. The CDR3 nucleotides read TGTGCCAGCAGCCCTCGGACAGCTTCCTACGAGCAGTACTTC. Amino acids: CASSPRTASYEQYF.

J is TRBJ2-7 and V is TRBV19, with D perhaps matching TRBD1 (5 bases). Germline V gene lookup returns CDR1 LNHDA and CDR2 SQIVND (reference sequence). This CDR3 has 13 amino acids. Trimming shortened V by 3 bases and J by 7 bases, and 13 bases separated the two germline ends. In DNA form, the CDR3 reads TGTGCCAGTAGTATTGGATCAGGGCGAGAGCAGTACTTC. This encodes CASSIGSGREQYF.

V usage is TRBV18 and J usage is TRBJ2-5, with a weak D call TRBD1 (6 bases). Germline V gene data show CDR1 as KGHSH and CDR2 as LQKENI. The CDR3 has 14 amino acids. V was trimmed by 2 bases and J by 1 base, leaving 8 bases between them. DNA of the CDR3: TGTGCCAGCTCACCAAGGACAGCCCAAGAGACCCAGTACTTC. This codes for CASSPRTAQETQYF.

This chain connects TRBV7-9 to TRBJ1-2; D gene uncertain. The CDR3 covers 15 residues. CDR1 and CDR2 from the germline V gene are SEHNR and FQNEAQ (reference sequence). V was clipped by 5 bases and J by 1 base, with 14 bases between them. This CDR3 reads CASSVLTPLNYGYTF. The CDR3 DNA is TGTGCCAGCAGCGTTTTGACACCGCTTAACTATGGCTACACCTTC.

The chain combines TRBV4-1 with TRBJ2-1; 9 bases align to TRBD2. The germline V gene encodes CDR1 MGHRA and CDR2 YSYEKL. This CDR3 is 17 amino acids long. After removal of 0 bases from V and 5 bases from J, the junction contained 8 bases not matched to a gene. CDR3 sequence: CASSQEGRAGGDNEQFF. The CDR3 region has the DNA TGCGCCAGCAGCCAAGAGGGTCGAGCGGGAGGAGACAATGAGCAGTTCTTC.

This clone occurred a few times. This rearrangement joins TRBV7-9 to TRBJ2-1; a weak D match, TRBD1 (5 bases). V was trimmed by 5 bases and J by 2 bases, leaving 13 bases between them. The CDR3 covers 15 residues. Germline CDR1 is SEHNR and CDR2 is FQNEAQ (reference sequence). The CDR3 DNA reads TGTGCCAGCAGCCCCTTAGTGACAGCCTACAATGAGCAGTTCTTC. This translates into CASSPLVTAYNEQFF.

The chain links TRBV27 to TRBJ2-1; 7 bases line up with TRBD2. V was pared by 2 bases and J by 0 bases, with 1 base of the junction left unmatched. The CDR3 totals 15 residues. Germline values: CDR1 MNHEY, CDR2 SMNVEV (reference sequence). CDR3 region: CASSLTGGSYNEQFF. DNA of the CDR3: TGTGCCAGCAGTTTAACGGGGGGCTCCTACAATGAGCAGTTCTTC.

This chain joins TRBV18 and TRBJ1-1; D not resolved. The CDR3 totals 16 residues. Trimming took off 0 bases at V and 1 base at J, with 12 bases between the two ends. Germline V gives CDR1 KGHSH, CDR2 LQKENI. CDR3: CASSPPREMGNTEAFF. CDR3 DNA: TGTGCCAGCTCACCACCGAGGGAAATGGGGAACACTGAAGCTTTCTTT.

This rearrangement joins TRBV18 to TRBJ1-2; possible D gene TRBD1, 5 bases. The CDR3 is 13 residues long. Trimming left V 6 bases short and J 8 bases short, with 16 bases between. Germline CDR1 and CDR2: KGHSH and LQKENI. CDR3 sequence reads: CASSLPKGWGYTF. The CDR3 nucleotides read TGTGCCAGCTCCCTGCCTAAGGGGTGGGGCTACACCTTC.

The chain uses TRBV27 and TRBJ1-4; no reliable D call. Germline assignment: CDR1 MNHEY and CDR2 SMNVEV (reference sequence). The CDR3 runs to 12 residues. V dropped 6 bases and J dropped 3 bases, with 5 bases sitting between them. CDR3 in amino acids: CASRSSNEKLFF. The DNA of the CDR3 is TGTGCCAGCAGGTCCTCTAATGAAAAACTGTTTTTT.

The chain is built from TRBV11-2 and TRBJ1-1; D not certain. CDR3 length: 12 residues. Germline V gene sequence: CDR1 SGHAT, CDR2 FQNNGV. Trimming stripped 1 base from V and 6 bases from J, with 6 bases between. This CDR3 is CASSLGSPEAFF. Here the CDR3 DNA reads TGTGCCAGCAGCTTAGGGAGCCCTGAAGCTTTCTTT.

The chain is built from TRBV15 and TRBJ1-4, with no clear D. CDR3 size: 15 residues. Per the germline V gene, CDR1 is LNHNV and CDR2 is YYDKDF (reference sequence). V was shortened by 1 base and J by 2 bases, with 8 bases between the two germline ends. CDR3: CATSRGPFTNEKLFF. Here the CDR3 DNA reads TGTGCCACCAGCAGAGGTCCTTTCACTAATGAAAAACTGTTTTTT. Supplemented by reference TRBV15 and TRBJ1-4, the full variable domain reads DAMVIQNPRYQVTQFGKPVTLSCSQTLNHNVMYWYQQKSSQAPKLLFHYYDKDFNNEADTPDNFQSRRPNTSFCFLDIRSPGLGDTAMYLCATSRGPFTNEKLFFGSGTQLSVL.